A selection of T cell receptor beta chains follows, all from one sample in a study of T cell changes during pregnancy in multiple sclerosis. Repertoires were generated with immunoSEQ multiplex PCR, while TCRdb's copy carries only in-frame clones and drops some. This table has around 80,000 clones, 92% appearing once. The source material was peripheral blood, sampled before pregnancy. The receptors derive from a female donor with multiple sclerosis, enrolled in a pregnancy study. Both conserved end residues are part of each CDR3. D genes are given only for firm matches. Some rows mark clone size as missing; the rest say once, few, many or name a class of expanded clone.

v_gene: TRBV28; d_gene: TRBD1; abundance: NA; j_gene: TRBJ2-7; CDR3aa: CASSLSTGGSRSYEQYF; CDR3nt: TGTGCCAGCAGCTTATCGACAGGGGGGTCACGCTCCTACGAGCAGTACTTC
v_gene: TRBV27; d_gene: NA; abundance: few; j_gene: TRBJ1-2; CDR3aa: CASSREGNYGYTF; CDR3nt: TGTGCCAGCTCCCGGGAGGGTAATTATGGCTACACCTTC
v_gene: TRBV6-6; d_gene: TRBD1; abundance: NA; j_gene: TRBJ1-2; CDR3aa: CASGTGNYGYTF; CDR3nt: TGTGCCAGCGGGACAGGGAACTATGGCTACACCTTC
v_gene: TRBV18; d_gene: TRBD2; abundance: NA; j_gene: TRBJ2-3; CDR3aa: CASSRSGTSGRTSPADTQYF; CDR3nt: TGTGCCAGCTCACGCTCCGGGACTAGCGGGAGAACATCCCCCGCAGATACGCAGTATTTT
v_gene: TRBV7-9; d_gene: NA; abundance: NA; j_gene: TRBJ2-7; CDR3aa: CAMGTASYEQYF; CDR3nt: TGTGCCATGGGCACGGCGTCCTACGAGCAGTACTTC
v_gene: TRBV10-3; d_gene: TRBD2; abundance: NA; j_gene: TRBJ2-7; CDR3aa: CAISASGTSDEQYF; CDR3nt: TGTGCCATCAGTGCGTCCGGGACTAGCGACGAGCAGTACTTC
v_gene: TRBV5-1; d_gene: TRBD1; abundance: NA; j_gene: TRBJ1-2; CDR3aa: CASSPGQGIYVYTF; CDR3nt: TGCGCCAGCAGCCCGGGACAGGGCATATATGTCTACACCTTC
v_gene: TRBV7-2; d_gene: NA; abundance: NA; j_gene: TRBJ2-7; CDR3aa: CASSLVAKAYEQYF; CDR3nt: TGTGCCAGCAGCTTAGTAGCGAAAGCCTACGAGCAGTACTTC
v_gene: TRBV10-3; d_gene: NA; abundance: NA; j_gene: TRBJ2-1; CDR3aa: CAISERGALRNNEQFF; CDR3nt: TGTGCCATCAGTGAGCGTGGGGCCCTCAGGAACAATGAGCAGTTCTTC
v_gene: TRBV9; d_gene: NA; abundance: NA; j_gene: TRBJ1-1; CDR3aa: CASSVDRANTEAFF; CDR3nt: TGTGCCAGCAGCGTCGACAGAGCAAACACTGAAGCTTTCTTT
v_gene: TRBV5-1; d_gene: NA; abundance: once; j_gene: TRBJ2-7; CDR3aa: CASSLDGTLSYEQYF; CDR3nt: TGCGCCAGCAGCTTGGACGGGACTCTCTCCTACGAGCAGTACTTC
v_gene: TRBV7-9; d_gene: TRBD1; abundance: NA; j_gene: TRBJ2-7; CDR3aa: CASSLPGGTGDAYEQYF; CDR3nt: TGTGCCAGCAGCTTACCGGGAGGGACAGGGGATGCCTACGAGCAGTACTTC
v_gene: TRBV2; d_gene: NA; abundance: NA; j_gene: TRBJ1-1; CDR3aa: CASSDPRMNTEAFF; CDR3nt: TGTGCCAGCAGTGATCCCAGGATGAACACTGAAGCTTTCTTT
v_gene: TRBV18; d_gene: TRBD2; abundance: NA; j_gene: TRBJ2-7; CDR3aa: CASSPFAPSGSIDEQYF; CDR3nt: TGTGCCAGCTCCCCTTTTGCCCCTAGCGGGAGTATCGACGAGCAGTACTTC
v_gene: TRBV19; d_gene: NA; abundance: NA; j_gene: TRBJ1-2; CDR3aa: CASSTTLYRAYGYTF; CDR3nt: TGTGCCAGTAGTACCACCCTATACAGGGCGTATGGCTACACCTTC
v_gene: TRBV29-1; d_gene: NA; abundance: few; j_gene: TRBJ1-1; CDR3aa: CSVEPGNTEAFF; CDR3nt: TGCAGCGTTGAGCCGGGTAACACTGAAGCTTTCTTT
v_gene: TRBV9; d_gene: NA; abundance: NA; j_gene: TRBJ2-4; CDR3aa: CASSVATAAAIQYF; CDR3nt: TGTGCCAGCAGCGTAGCTACAGCGGCGGCCATTCAGTACTTC
v_gene: TRBV7-9; d_gene: NA; abundance: few; j_gene: TRBJ2-1; CDR3aa: CASSMRRGNEQFF; CDR3nt: TGTGCCAGCAGCATGCGGCGCGGCAATGAGCAGTTCTTC
v_gene: TRBV19; d_gene: NA; abundance: NA; j_gene: TRBJ1-5; CDR3aa: CASSRGGAGQPQHF; CDR3nt: TGTGCCAGTAGTAGAGGAGGGGCAGGCCAGCCCCAGCATTTT
v_gene: TRBV27; d_gene: NA; abundance: NA; j_gene: TRBJ1-4; CDR3aa: CASSMDRAGERKLFF; CDR3nt: TGTGCCAGCAGTATGGATCGGGCAGGGGAGAGGAAACTGTTTTTT